What follows are 4 T cell receptor beta chains derived from one specimen sequenced in a study of cytomegalovirus exposure and HLA in healthy donors. The PCR ran on 60 Vbeta and 13 Jbeta primers. Sequencing used immunoSEQ multiplex PCR; TCRdb keeps in-frame clones, though not all of them. In the table there are around 150,000 clones, around 79% of which are singletons. The sample consisted of PBMCs. All receptors derive from a man aged 40-55 years in good health and CMV-seropositive.

The chain links TRBV6-6 to TRBJ2-5; TRBD1 matches 7 bases. The V gene end was trimmed by 4 bases and the J gene end by 5 bases; junction bases not matched to a gene: 10. Germline lookup yields CDR1 MNHNY and CDR2 SVGAGI (reference sequence). The CDR3 is made up of 15 amino acids. CDR3 DNA: TGTGCCAGCAGTTCATCGGACAGGCCAGGGGAGACCCAGTACTTC. It yields the protein CASSSSDRPGETQYF.

J is TRBJ2-7 and V is TRBV14; TRBD1 might be the D (5 bases). Germline V lookup: CDR1 SGHDN, CDR2 FVKESK. Trimming cost V 4 bases and J 3 bases, with 10 bases left between them. This CDR3 has 13 residues. The CDR3 region has the DNA TGTGCCAGCAGCCTCGGACACCACTACGAGCAGTACTTC. It yields the protein CASSLGHHYEQYF.

The V call is TRBV28, the J call TRBJ1-2; the match to TRBD1 covers 10 bases. This CDR3 spans 13 amino acids. V lost 6 bases and J lost 7; bases outside the gene matches: 5. Germline loops: CDR1 MDHEN, CDR2 SYDVKM. The DNA of the CDR3 is TGTGCCAGCAGCCCGACAGGGGGCCGTGGCTACACCTTC. It translates to CASSPTGGRGYTF.

The V gene is TRBV6-5, the J gene TRBJ1-5; 10 bases align to TRBD1. Germline CDR1 and CDR2: MNHEY and SVGAGI. J lost 4 bases, V lost 8 bases, and 8 bases had no gene match. CDR3 length: 15 residues. The CDR3 DNA reads TGTGCCAGCGCTCGTGGGACAGGGGTTAATCAGCCCCAGCATTTT. Translated: CASARGTGVNQPQHF.